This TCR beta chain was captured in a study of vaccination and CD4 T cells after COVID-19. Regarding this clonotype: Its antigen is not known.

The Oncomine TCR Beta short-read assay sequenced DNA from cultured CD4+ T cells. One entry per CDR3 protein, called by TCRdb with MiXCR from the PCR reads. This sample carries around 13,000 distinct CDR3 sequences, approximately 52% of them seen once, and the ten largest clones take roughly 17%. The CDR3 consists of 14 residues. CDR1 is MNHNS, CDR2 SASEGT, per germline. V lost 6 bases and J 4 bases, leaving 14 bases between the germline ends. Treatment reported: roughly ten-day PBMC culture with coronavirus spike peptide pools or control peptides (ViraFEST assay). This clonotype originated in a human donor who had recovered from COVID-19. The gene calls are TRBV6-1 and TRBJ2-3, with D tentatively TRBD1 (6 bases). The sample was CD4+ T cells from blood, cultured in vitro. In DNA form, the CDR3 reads TGTGCCAGCAGGATACAGGGATCGGCAGATACGCAGTATTTT. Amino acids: CASRIQGSADTQYF.